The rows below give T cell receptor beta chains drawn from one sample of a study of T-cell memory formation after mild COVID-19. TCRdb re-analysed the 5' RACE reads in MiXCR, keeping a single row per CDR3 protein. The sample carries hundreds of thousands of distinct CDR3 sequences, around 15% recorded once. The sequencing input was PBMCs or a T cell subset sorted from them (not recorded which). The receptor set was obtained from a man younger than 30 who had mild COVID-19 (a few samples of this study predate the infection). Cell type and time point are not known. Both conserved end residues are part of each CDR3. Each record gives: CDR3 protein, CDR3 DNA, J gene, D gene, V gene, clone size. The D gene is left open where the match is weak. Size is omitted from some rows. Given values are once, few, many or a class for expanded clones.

CDR3: CAWTGLTSFPVYF; DNA: TGTGCCTGGACAGGGCTCACCAGCTTCCCGGTATATTTT; J: TRBJ2-3; D: -; V: TRBV30; size: few
CDR3: CATGRGLRDNEQFF; DNA: TGCGCCACCGGGAGGGGACTAAGAGACAATGAGCAGTTCTTC; J: TRBJ2-1; D: TRBD2; V: TRBV4-1; size: -
CDR3: CASSQGLANTGELFF; DNA: TGCGCCAGCAGCCAGGGACTAGCTAACACCGGGGAGCTGTTTTTT; J: TRBJ2-2; D: TRBD2; V: TRBV5-1; size: -
CDR3: CSGYRVSTEAFF; DNA: TGCAGCGGGTACAGGGTGAGCACTGAAGCTTTCTTT; J: TRBJ1-1; D: -; V: TRBV29-1; size: -
CDR3: CSVFRSPEAFF; DNA: TGCAGCGTTTTTAGGTCACCTGAAGCTTTCTTT; J: TRBJ1-1; D: -; V: TRBV29-1; size: -
CDR3: CASSLAGTRYQETQYF; DNA: TGCGCCAGCAGCTTGGCCGGGACGAGGTACCAAGAGACCCAGTACTTC; J: TRBJ2-5; D: -; V: TRBV5-1; size: few
CDR3: CASRLGQGPEAFF; DNA: TGTGCCAGCAGGCTCGGACAGGGCCCTGAAGCTTTCTTT; J: TRBJ1-1; D: TRBD1; V: TRBV12-3/TRBV12-4; size: few
CDR3: CAWGGNFYEQYF; DNA: TGTGCCTGGGGGGGGAACTTCTACGAGCAGTACTTC; J: TRBJ2-7; D: TRBD2; V: TRBV2; size: once
CDR3: CASSYLGQGPRGEQFF; DNA: TGTGCCAGCAGTTACCTGGGACAGGGGCCCCGAGGGGAGCAGTTCTTC; J: TRBJ2-1; D: TRBD1; V: TRBV6-2/TRBV6-3; size: -
CDR3: CASSQVGGRSSCEQYF; DNA: TGCGCCAGCAGCCAAGTTGGGGGCAGGAGCTCCTGCGAGCAGTACTTC; J: TRBJ2-7; D: -; V: TRBV4-1; size: -
CDR3: CASSPGGAGGYTF; DNA: TGTGCCAGCTCACCAGGGGGGGCTGGTGGCTACACCTTC; J: TRBJ1-2; D: -; V: TRBV18; size: many
CDR3: CASSGDRAGANVLTF; DNA: TGTGCCAGCAGTGGGGACAGGGCTGGGGCCAACGTCCTGACTTTC; J: TRBJ2-6; D: TRBD1; V: TRBV2; size: many
CDR3: CASSYSGTHYEQYF; DNA: TGTGCCAGCAGTTACTCAGGGACGCACTACGAGCAGTACTTC; J: TRBJ2-7; D: -; V: TRBV6-5; size: -
CDR3: CAGSRQGSETQYF; DNA: TGTGCCGGGTCGAGGCAGGGCTCTGAGACCCAGTACTTC; J: TRBJ2-5; D: -; V: TRBV28; size: few
CDR3: CASSLQRADPRLRPYEQYF; DNA: TGTGCCAGCAGCTTGCAAAGAGCAGACCCCCGATTGCGTCCCTACGAGCAGTACTTC; J: TRBJ2-7; D: -; V: TRBV5-5; size: -
CDR3: CASTSLGGGGFTDTQYF; DNA: TGTGCCAGCACCTCCCTGGGGGGGGGGGGATTCACAGATACGCAGTATTTT; J: TRBJ2-3; D: TRBD2; V: TRBV28; size: few
CDR3: CASSLVQGINIQYF; DNA: TGTGCCAGCAGCTTGGTACAGGGGATAAACATTCAGTACTTC; J: TRBJ2-4; D: TRBD1; V: TRBV7-2; size: -
CDR3: CASTPLQGQGTEAFF; DNA: TGCGCCAGCACCCCCCTCCAAGGCCAGGGCACTGAAGCTTTCTTT; J: TRBJ1-1; D: -; V: TRBV5-1; size: many
CDR3: CSATQGLGAEQFF; DNA: TGCAGTGCCACGCAGGGACTAGGAGCTGAGCAGTTCTTC; J: TRBJ2-1; D: TRBD2; V: TRBV20-1; size: -
CDR3: CASKTNQPQHF; DNA: TGTGCCAGCAAAACCAATCAGCCCCAGCATTTT; J: TRBJ1-5; D: -; V: TRBV6-1; size: -
CDR3: CASSQEGPTSGDPPETQYF; DNA: TGCGCCAGCAGCCAAGAGGGGCCGACTAGCGGGGATCCTCCAGAGACCCAGTACTTC; J: TRBJ2-5; D: TRBD2; V: TRBV4-1; size: few
CDR3: CASVDSGTGEETQYF; DNA: TGTGCCAGTGTGGATTCCGGGACAGGGGAAGAGACCCAGTACTTC; J: TRBJ2-5; D: TRBD1; V: TRBV19; size: -
CDR3: CASSNDSPLHF; DNA: TGTGCCAGCAGCAACGATTCACCCCTCCACTTT; J: TRBJ1-6; D: -; V: TRBV9; size: many